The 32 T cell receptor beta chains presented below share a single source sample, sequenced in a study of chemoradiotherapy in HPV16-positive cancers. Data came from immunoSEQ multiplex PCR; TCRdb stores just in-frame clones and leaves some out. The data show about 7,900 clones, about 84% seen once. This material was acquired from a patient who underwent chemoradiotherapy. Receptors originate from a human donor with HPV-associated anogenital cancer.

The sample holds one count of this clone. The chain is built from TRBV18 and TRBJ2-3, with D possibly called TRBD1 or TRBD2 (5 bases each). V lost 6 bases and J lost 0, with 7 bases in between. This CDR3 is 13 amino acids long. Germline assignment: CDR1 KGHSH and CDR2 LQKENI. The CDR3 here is CASSRDSTDTQYF. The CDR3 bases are TGTGCCAGCTCCAGGGACAGCACAGATACGCAGTATTTT.

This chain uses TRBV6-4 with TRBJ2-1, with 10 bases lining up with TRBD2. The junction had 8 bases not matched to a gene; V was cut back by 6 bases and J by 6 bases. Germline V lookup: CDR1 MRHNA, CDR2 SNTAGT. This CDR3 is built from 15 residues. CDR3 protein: CASREAAGGPNEQFF. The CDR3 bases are TGTGCCAGCAGGGAGGCAGCGGGGGGGCCCAATGAGCAGTTCTTC.

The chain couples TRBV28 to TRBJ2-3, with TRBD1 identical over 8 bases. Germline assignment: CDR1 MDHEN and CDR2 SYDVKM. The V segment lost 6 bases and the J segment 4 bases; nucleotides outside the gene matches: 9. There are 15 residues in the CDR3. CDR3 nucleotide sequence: TGTGCCAGCAGACGCGGACAGGGTGTCCCAGATACGCAGTATTTT. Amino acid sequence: CASRRGQGVPDTQYF.

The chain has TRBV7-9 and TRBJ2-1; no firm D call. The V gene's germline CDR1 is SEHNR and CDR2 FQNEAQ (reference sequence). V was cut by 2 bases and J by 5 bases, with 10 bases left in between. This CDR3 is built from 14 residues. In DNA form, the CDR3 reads TGTGCCAGCAGCTTAAGCCTATTCGACAATGAGCAGTTCTTC. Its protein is CASSLSLFDNEQFF.

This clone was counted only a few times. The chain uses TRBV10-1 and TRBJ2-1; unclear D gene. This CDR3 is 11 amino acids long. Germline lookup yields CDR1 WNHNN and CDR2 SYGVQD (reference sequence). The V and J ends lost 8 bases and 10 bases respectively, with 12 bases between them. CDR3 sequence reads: CASGSLGEQFF. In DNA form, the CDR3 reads TGCGCCAGCGGATCCCTAGGGGAGCAGTTCTTC.

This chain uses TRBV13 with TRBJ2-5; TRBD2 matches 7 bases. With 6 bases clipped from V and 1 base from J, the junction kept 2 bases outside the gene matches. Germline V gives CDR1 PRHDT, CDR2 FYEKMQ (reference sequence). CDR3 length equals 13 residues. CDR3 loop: CASRRTSQETQYF. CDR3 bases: TGTGCCAGCAGGCGGACTAGCCAAGAGACCCAGTACTTC.

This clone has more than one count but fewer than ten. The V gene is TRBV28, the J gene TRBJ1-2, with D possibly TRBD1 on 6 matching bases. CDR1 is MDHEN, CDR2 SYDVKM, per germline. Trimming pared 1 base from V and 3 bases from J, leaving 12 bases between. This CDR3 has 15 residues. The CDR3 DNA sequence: TGTGCCAGCAGTTTATTGCTGGGGGGCTACTATGGCTACACCTTC. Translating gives CASSLLLGGYYGYTF.

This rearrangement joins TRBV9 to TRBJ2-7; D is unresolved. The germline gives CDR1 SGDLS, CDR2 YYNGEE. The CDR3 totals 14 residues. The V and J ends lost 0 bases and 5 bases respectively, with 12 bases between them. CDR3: CASSVGLWPNEQYF. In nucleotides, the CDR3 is TGTGCCAGCAGCGTAGGTCTCTGGCCGAACGAGCAGTACTTC.

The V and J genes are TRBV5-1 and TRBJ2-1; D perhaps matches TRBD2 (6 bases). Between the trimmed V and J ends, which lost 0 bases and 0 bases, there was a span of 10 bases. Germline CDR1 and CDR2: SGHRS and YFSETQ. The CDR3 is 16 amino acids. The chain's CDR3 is CASSLDLGSSYNEQFF. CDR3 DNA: TGCGCCAGCAGCTTGGATCTCGGGAGCTCCTACAATGAGCAGTTCTTC. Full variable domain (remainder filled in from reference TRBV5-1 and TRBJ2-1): KAGVTQTPRYLIKTRGQQVTLSCSPISGHRSVSWYQQTPGQGLQFLFEYFSETQRNKGNFPGRFSGRQFSNSRSEMNVSTLELGDSALYLCASSLDLGSSYNEQFFGPGTRLTVL.

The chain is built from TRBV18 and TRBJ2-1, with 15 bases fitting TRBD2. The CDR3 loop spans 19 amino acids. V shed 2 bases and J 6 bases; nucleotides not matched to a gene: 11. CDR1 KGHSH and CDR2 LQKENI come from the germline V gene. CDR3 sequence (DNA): TGTGCCAGCTCACCAACGCGGACTAGCGGGGGGGTATCATCCAATGAGCAGTTCTTC. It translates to CASSPTRTSGGVSSNEQFF.

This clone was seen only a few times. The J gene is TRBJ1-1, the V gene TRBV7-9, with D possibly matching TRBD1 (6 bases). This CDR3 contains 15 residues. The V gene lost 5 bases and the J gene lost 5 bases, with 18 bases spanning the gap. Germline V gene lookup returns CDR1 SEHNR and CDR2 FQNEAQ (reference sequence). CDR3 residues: CASSPRGPRRTEAFF. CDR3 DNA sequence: TGTGCCAGCAGCCCCAGGGGCCCAAGGAGGACTGAAGCTTTCTTT. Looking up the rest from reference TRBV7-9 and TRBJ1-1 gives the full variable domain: DTGVSQNPRHKITKRGQNVTFRCDPISEHNRLYWYRQTLGQGPEFLTYFQNEAQLEKSRLLSDRFSAERPKGSFSTLEIQRTEQGDSAMYLCASSPRGPRRTEAFFGQGTRLTVV.

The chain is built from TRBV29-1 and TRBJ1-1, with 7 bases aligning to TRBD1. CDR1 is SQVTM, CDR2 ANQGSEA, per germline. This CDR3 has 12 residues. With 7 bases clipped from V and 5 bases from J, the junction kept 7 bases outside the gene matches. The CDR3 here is CSAQDRRTEAFF. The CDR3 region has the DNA TGCAGCGCGCAGGACAGGCGAACTGAAGCTTTCTTT.

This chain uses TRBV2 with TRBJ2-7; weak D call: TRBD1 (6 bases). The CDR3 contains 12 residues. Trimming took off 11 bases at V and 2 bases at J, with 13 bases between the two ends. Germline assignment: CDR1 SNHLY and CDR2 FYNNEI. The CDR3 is CASRTETYEQYF. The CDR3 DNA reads TGTGCCTCAAGGACAGAAACCTACGAGCAGTACTTC.

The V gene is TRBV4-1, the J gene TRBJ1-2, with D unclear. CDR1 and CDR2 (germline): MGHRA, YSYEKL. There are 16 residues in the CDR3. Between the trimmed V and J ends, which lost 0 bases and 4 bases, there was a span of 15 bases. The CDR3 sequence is CASSQEAQFGPYGYTF. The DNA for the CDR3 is TGCGCCAGCAGCCAAGAGGCTCAGTTCGGGCCCTATGGCTACACCTTC.

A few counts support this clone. The CDR3 nucleotides are TGTGCCAGCAAAGGCGGGGGGGACACCGGGGAGCTGTTTTTT. It translates to CASKGGGDTGELFF. This rearrangement joins TRBV6-4 to TRBJ2-2; 9 bases align to TRBD2. The CDR3 sequence is 14 residues long. The germline V gene encodes CDR1 MRHNA and CDR2 SNTAGT. V was clipped by 7 bases and J by 3 bases; unmatched bases: 3.

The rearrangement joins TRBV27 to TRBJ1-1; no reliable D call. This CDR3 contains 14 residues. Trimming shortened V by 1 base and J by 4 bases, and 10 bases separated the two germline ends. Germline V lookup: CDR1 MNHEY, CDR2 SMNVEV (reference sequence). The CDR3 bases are TGTGCCAGCAGTTTATTCCCCTCGAGCACTGAAGCTTTCTTT. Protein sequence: CASSLFPSSTEAFF.

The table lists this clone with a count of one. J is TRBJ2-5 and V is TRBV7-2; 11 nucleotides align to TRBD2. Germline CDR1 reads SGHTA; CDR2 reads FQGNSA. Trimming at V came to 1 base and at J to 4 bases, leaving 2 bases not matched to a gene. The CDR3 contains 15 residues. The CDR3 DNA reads TGTGCCAGCAGCTTAGGGACTAGCGGGCTAGAGACCCAGTACTTC. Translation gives CASSLGTSGLETQYF.

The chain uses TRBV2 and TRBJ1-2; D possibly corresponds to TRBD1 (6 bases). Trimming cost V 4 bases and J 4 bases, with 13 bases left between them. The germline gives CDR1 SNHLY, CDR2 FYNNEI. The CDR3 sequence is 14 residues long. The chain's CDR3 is CASSGTRGLYGYTF. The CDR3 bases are TGTGCCAGCAGTGGGACCAGGGGCCTCTATGGCTACACCTTC.

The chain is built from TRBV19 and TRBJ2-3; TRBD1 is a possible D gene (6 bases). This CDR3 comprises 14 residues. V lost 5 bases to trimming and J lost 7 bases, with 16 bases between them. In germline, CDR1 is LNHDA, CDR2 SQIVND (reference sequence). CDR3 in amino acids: CASSGQTAQNTQYF. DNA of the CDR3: TGTGCCAGTAGTGGACAGACAGCGCAAAATACGCAGTATTTT.

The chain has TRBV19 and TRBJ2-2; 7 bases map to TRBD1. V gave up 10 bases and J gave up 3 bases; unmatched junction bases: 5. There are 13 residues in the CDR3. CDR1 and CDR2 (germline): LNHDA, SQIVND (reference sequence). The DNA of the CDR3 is TGTGCCACCTCAGGGGGTTACACCGGGGAGCTGTTTTTT. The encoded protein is CATSGGYTGELFF.

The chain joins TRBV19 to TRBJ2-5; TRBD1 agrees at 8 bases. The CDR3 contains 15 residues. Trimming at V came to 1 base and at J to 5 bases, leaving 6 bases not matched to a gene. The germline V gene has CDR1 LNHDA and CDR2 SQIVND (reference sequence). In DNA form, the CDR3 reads TGTGCCAGTAGTATAGCCCGGACAGGGTACGAGACCCAGTACTTC. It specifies CASSIARTGYETQYF.

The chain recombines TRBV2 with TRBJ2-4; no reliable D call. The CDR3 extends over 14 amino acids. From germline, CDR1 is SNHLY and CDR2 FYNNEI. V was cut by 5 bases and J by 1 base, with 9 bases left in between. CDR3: CASSPDWAKNIQYF. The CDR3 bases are TGTGCCAGCAGTCCAGATTGGGCCAAAAACATTCAGTACTTC. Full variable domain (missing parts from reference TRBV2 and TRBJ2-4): EPEVTQTPSHQVTQMGQEVILRCVPISNHLYFYWYRQILGQKVEFLVSFYNNEISEKSEIFDDQFSVERPDGSNFTLKIRSTKLEDSAMYFCASSPDWAKNIQYFGAGTRLSVL.

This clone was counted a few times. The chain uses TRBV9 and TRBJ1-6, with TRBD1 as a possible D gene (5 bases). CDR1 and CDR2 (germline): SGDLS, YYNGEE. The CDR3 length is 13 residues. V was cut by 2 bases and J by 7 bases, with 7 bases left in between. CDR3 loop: CASSVKGNSPLHF. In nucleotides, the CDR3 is TGTGCCAGCAGCGTGAAGGGGAATTCACCCCTCCACTTT.

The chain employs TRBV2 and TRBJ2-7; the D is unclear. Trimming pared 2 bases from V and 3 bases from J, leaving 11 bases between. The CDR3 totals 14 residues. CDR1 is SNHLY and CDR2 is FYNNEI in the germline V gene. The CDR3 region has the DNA TGTGCCAGCAGTGAAAAAGCGATTATCTACGAGCAGTACTTC. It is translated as CASSEKAIIYEQYF.

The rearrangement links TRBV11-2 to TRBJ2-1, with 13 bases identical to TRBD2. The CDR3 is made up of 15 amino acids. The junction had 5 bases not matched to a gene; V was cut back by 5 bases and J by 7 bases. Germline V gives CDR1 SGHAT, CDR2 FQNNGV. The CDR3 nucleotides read TGTGCCAGCAGCCAGACTAGCGGGGGGAGAAATGAGCAGTTCTTC. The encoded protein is CASSQTSGGRNEQFF.

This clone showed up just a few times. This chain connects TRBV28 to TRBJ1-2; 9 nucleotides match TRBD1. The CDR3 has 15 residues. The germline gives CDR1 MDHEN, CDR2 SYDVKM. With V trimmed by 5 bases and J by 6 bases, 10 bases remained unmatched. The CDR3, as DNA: TGTGCCAGCAGTCGAGGGGGACAGGGTTCAGATGGCTACACCTTC. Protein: CASSRGGQGSDGYTF.

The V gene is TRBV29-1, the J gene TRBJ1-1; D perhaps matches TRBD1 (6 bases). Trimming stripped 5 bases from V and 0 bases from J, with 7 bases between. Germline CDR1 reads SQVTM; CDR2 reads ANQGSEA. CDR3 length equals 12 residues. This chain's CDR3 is CSVRQVNTEAFF. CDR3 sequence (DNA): TGCAGCGTTCGACAGGTGAACACTGAAGCTTTCTTT.

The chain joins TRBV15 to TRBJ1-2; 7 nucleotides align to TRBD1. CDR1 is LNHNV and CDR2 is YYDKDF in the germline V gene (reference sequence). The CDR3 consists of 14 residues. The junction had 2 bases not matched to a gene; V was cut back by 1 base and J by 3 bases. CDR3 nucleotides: TGTGCCACCAGCAGAGGGGGGACAGACTATGGCTACACCTTC. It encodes CATSRGGTDYGYTF.

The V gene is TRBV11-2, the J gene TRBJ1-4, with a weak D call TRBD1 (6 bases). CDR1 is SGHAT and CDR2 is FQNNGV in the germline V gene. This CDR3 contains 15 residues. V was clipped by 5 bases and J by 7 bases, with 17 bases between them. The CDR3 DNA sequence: TGTGCCAGCAGCGATGGGGGGGGCAGGTTTGAAAAACTGTTTTTT. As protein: CASSDGGGRFEKLFF.

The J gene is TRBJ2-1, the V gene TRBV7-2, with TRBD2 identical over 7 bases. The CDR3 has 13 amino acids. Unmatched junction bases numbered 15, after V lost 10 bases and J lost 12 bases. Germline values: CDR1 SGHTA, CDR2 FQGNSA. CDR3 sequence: CATGEGSSGVQFF. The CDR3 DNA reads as TGTGCCACCGGGGAGGGTTCGTCTGGTGTGCAGTTCTTC. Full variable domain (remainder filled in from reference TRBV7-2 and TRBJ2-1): GAGVSQSPSNKVTEKGKDVELRCDPISGHTALYWYRQSLGQGLEFLIYFQGNSAPDKSGLPSDRFSAERTGGSVSTLTIQRTQQEDSAVYLCATGEGSSGVQFFGPGTRLTVL.

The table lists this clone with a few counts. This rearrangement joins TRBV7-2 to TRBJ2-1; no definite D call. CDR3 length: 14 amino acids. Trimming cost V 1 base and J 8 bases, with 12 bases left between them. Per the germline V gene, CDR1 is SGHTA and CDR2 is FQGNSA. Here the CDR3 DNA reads TGTGCCAGCAGCTTAGGCCTTTTCTCTGATGAGCAGTTCTTC. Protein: CASSLGLFSDEQFF.

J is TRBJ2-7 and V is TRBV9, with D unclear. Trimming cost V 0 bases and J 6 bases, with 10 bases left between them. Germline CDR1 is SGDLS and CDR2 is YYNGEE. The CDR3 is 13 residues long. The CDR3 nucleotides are TGTGCCAGCAGCGTAGAGCCGATCGGCGAGCAGTACTTC. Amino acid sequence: CASSVEPIGEQYF.